The T cell receptor beta chain under discussion was sequenced for a study of T cells after yellow fever vaccination. Germline CDR1 LGHNA, CDR2 YNFKEQ. CDR3 size: 17 residues. Deletions cut 1 base from V and 1 base from J, with 15 bases between. Whole-study results and caveats: Boosting was followed by the reappearance of most primary-vaccination clones (around 95% CD4, under 90% CD8). There was a possibility that FACS-sorted repertoires contained abundant clonotypes contaminating from the bulk population.

In its sample, this clonotype was seen a few times. Its target is unknown. TCRdb reprocessed the 5' RACE reads via MiXCR and lists one record per CDR3 protein. This table has around 550,000 distinct CDR3 sequences, over 15% appearing once. This sequence originates from a man aged 30-40 years who received the YFV17D yellow fever vaccine. The V and J genes are TRBV4-2 and TRBJ2-3, with D possibly matching TRBD2 (5 bases). This specimen consisted of PBMCs, obtained 15 days after the yellow fever booster vaccination. CDR3 DNA: TGTGCCAGCAGCCAAGGCTCGGACTTAGCTGGCACAGATACGCAGTATTTT. Translated, it gives CASSQGSDLAGTDTQYF.